The 14 T cell receptor beta chains presented below share a single source sample, sequenced in a study of shared clonotypes between healthy human individuals. The table came from immunoSEQ multiplex PCR; TCRdb's copy has only in-frame clones and leaves some out. The sample shows around 1.1 million clones, roughly 80% of them seen only once. Sequencing input: memory CD4+ T cells from PBMCs. Subset in this sample: CD45RA-negative fraction. Source of these receptors: a man younger than 35 in good health. Some clones in this sample may be carry-over from other donors' samples.

Only a few counts were recorded for this clone. The CDR3 is CASSLRGLAGDEQYF. For the CDR3, the DNA is TGCGCCAGCAGCTTGAGGGGACTAGCGGGAGACGAGCAGTACTTC. The V and J genes are TRBV5-1 and TRBJ2-7; 14 nucleotides agree with TRBD2. The germline V gene encodes CDR1 SGHRS and CDR2 YFSETQ. Trimming at V came to 1 base and at J to 5 bases, leaving 2 bases not matched to a gene. CDR3 length equals 15 residues. Looking up the rest from reference TRBV5-1 and TRBJ2-7 gives the full variable domain: KAGVTQTPRYLIKTRGQQVTLSCSPISGHRSVSWYQQTPGQGLQFLFEYFSETQRNKGNFPGRFSGRQFSNSRSEMNVSTLELGDSALYLCASSLRGLAGDEQYFGPGTRLTVT.

The chain joins TRBV7-2 to TRBJ2-2; 7 nucleotides align to TRBD2. The V gene end was trimmed by 2 bases and the J gene end by 3 bases; junction bases not matched to a gene: 3. CDR3 length: 15 residues. Germline values: CDR1 SGHTA, CDR2 FQGNSA. The CDR3 bases are TGTGCCAGCAGCTTATTCAGCGGGGACACCGGGGAGCTGTTTTTT. This sequence encodes CASSLFSGDTGELFF.

This clone was seen only a few times. CDR3 DNA sequence: TGTGCCAGCAGCTTAGCAGGTCCTAGTAACGAGCAGTACTTC. It specifies CASSLAGPSNEQYF. The chain uses TRBV7-8 and TRBJ2-7; no reliable D call. Germline CDR1 is SGHVS and CDR2 is FQNEAQ. This CDR3 comprises 14 residues. V lost 0 bases and J 5 bases, leaving 11 bases between the germline ends. Drawing the rest from reference TRBV7-8 and TRBJ2-7, the complete variable domain is GAGVSQSPRYKVAKRGQDVALRCDPISGHVSLFWYQQALGQGPEFLTYFQNEAQLDKSGLPSDRFFAERPEGSVSTLKIQRTQQEDSAVYLCASSLAGPSNEQYFGPGTRLTVT.

The CDR3 loop is CASSPGQGHGRPQHF. As DNA, the CDR3 is TGTGCCAGCTCACCGGGACAGGGGCACGGAAGGCCCCAGCATTTT. The chain has TRBV18 and TRBJ1-5; 10 positions match TRBD1. Trimming removed 3 bases from V and 9 bases from J; junction bases left unmatched: 8. The CDR3 is made up of 15 amino acids. Germline loops: CDR1 KGHSH, CDR2 LQKENI. Full variable domain (remainder filled in from reference TRBV18 and TRBJ1-5): NAGVMQNPRHLVRRRGQEARLRCSPMKGHSHVYWYRQLPEEGLKFMVYLQKENIIDESGMPKERFSAEFPKEGPSILRIQQVVRGDSAAYFCASSPGQGHGRPQHFGDGTRLSIL.

The J gene is TRBJ1-2, the V gene TRBV5-4; D gene unclear. V shed 3 bases and J shed 0 bases, with 3 bases lying between them. CDR3 length: 12 residues. Germline CDR1 is SGHNT and CDR2 is YYREEE (reference sequence). This CDR3 reads CASSSPNYGYTF. The CDR3 bases are TGTGCCAGCAGCTCACCTAACTATGGCTACACCTTC.

As to this clone: In the same sample, other DNA sequences code for this CDR3. The rearrangement links TRBV28 to TRBJ2-7; D gene unclear. Germline assignment: CDR1 MDHEN and CDR2 SYDVKM. The V gene lost 5 bases and the J gene lost 1 base, with 6 bases spanning the gap. CDR3 length equals 12 residues. The CDR3 sequence is CASSLQSYEQYF. CDR3 coding DNA: TGTGCCAGCAGTCTGCAATCCTACGAGCAGTACTTC.

V and J are TRBV18 and TRBJ1-2; D possibly corresponds to TRBD1 (6 bases). The germline CDR1 and CDR2 sequences are KGHSH and LQKENI. This CDR3 is built from 14 residues. The ends were cut back, 6 bases at V and 3 bases at J, with 14 bases in the middle. CDR3 DNA sequence: TGTGCCAGCTCCGGACAGACCGCTGACTATGGCTACACCTTC. Its translation: CASSGQTADYGYTF.

This clone was seen ten or more times. The chain uses TRBV5-6 and TRBJ2-7; D is perhaps TRBD1 (6 bases). Germline CDR1 reads SGHDT; CDR2 reads YYEEEE. The CDR3 totals 15 residues. The ends were cut back, 4 bases at V and 0 bases at J, with 14 bases in the middle. The CDR3 DNA follows: TGTGCCAGCAGCCCAGGACAGACCCTCTCCTACGAGCAGTACTTC. Residues: CASSPGQTLSYEQYF.

The V call is TRBV5-4, the J call TRBJ1-2; TRBD1 aligns across 11 bases. J lost 6 bases, V lost 3 bases, and 4 bases had no gene match. The germline V gene encodes CDR1 SGHNT and CDR2 YYREEE (reference sequence). This CDR3 region has 14 residues. Here the CDR3 DNA reads TGTGCCAGCAGCTCCCGGGACAGGGGGGATGGCTACACCTTC. It encodes CASSSRDRGDGYTF.

The rearrangement joins TRBV19 to TRBJ2-3, with TRBD2 matching over 9 bases. The CDR3 is 18 residues long. Trimming cost V 0 bases and J 2 bases; bases outside gene matches: 9. Germline V gene lookup returns CDR1 LNHDA and CDR2 SQIVND (reference sequence). CDR3 DNA: TGTGCCAGTAGTATAGATGCGGTTCTAGCGGGGCCCACAGATACGCAGTATTTT. It encodes CASSIDAVLAGPTDTQYF.

The chain joins TRBV6-6 to TRBJ1-4; D is uncertain. Germline V gene sequence: CDR1 MNHNY, CDR2 SVGAGI (reference sequence). The germline V and J ends were trimmed by 5 bases and 0 bases, with 13 bases remaining between them. The CDR3 is 16 residues long. CDR3 region: CASSAQDDATNEKLFF. The DNA of the CDR3 is TGTGCCAGCAGTGCCCAAGACGATGCAACTAATGAAAAACTGTTTTTT.

The chain is built from TRBV4-1 and TRBJ2-4; 11 bases are a match to TRBD1. V trimming: 3 bases; J trimming: 2 bases; junction bases outside the gene matches: 6. Germline CDR1 is MGHRA and CDR2 is YSYEKL. This CDR3 is built from 17 residues. The CDR3 DNA reads as TGCGCCAGCAGCCAGCCTTGGACAGGGGGCACCAAAAACATTCAGTACTTC. The encoded protein is CASSQPWTGGTKNIQYF.

V is TRBV29-1 and J is TRBJ2-1; D unclear. In germline, CDR1 is SQVTM, CDR2 ANQGSEA. The CDR3 spans 11 residues. Trimming shortened V by 6 bases and J by 6 bases, and 9 bases separated the two germline ends. The CDR3 nucleotides read TGCAGCGTGGGTCAAATCAATGAGCAGTTCTTC. Its translation is CSVGQINEQFF.

In this sample, this clone turned up many times. J is TRBJ2-3 and V is TRBV7-9; 10 bases are a match to TRBD1. The CDR3 totals 16 residues. Unmatched junction bases numbered 7, after V lost 5 bases and J lost 2 bases. Germline CDR1 SEHNR, CDR2 FQNEAQ (reference sequence). CDR3 nucleotide sequence: TGTGCCAGCAGCCCTTGGACAGGGGGGGACACAGATACGCAGTATTTT. Translating gives CASSPWTGGDTDTQYF.